This T cell receptor beta chain came from a study of naive CD8 T cells in extremely preterm neonates (dated by TCRdb to between 2016 and 2019). Broadly, across the study: The study compared TCRbeta CDR3 repertoires of sorted naive CD8+ T cells across four age groups: extremely preterm neonates, term neonates, young children and adults.

Preterm samples came from several extremely preterm deliveries at roughly 23-27 weeks of gestation. Exclusion from the study was applied to pregnancies with fetal demise, active maternal HSV infection or known maternal HIV infection. A FACSAria III cell sorter was used to sort live, Annexin V-negative naive CD8+ T cells (CD3+CD8+CD45RA+CCR7+). Between roughly 17,000 and 100,000 naive CD8+ T cells were sorted per sample. Preassembled standardized sampling kits were used to collect mixed venous-arterial cord blood. Cord blood was kept at room temperature and processed within 4 hours of collection. Ficoll-Paque density gradient centrifugation was used to isolate mononuclear cells from diluted blood. Before sorting, mononuclear cells were cryopreserved in around 10% DMSO with roughly 90% FBS and kept in long-term storage at -150 degrees C. After thawing, cells were stained with Annexin V along with antibodies against CD3, CD8, CCR7 and CD45RA. The DNeasy Blood and Tissue Kit was used to extract genomic DNA from sorted cell pellets that had been snap-frozen.

In regard to this clone: Its cognate antigen has yet to be identified. Base quality data are lacking; no much larger clone is found one base away.

V is cut by 0 bases and J by 7 bases, and the space between the germline ends is 13 bases. The germline V gene encodes CDR1 MNHEY and CDR2 SVGAGI. The CDR3, cysteine through phenylalanine, is 15 amino acids long. The read is trimmed to its CDR3 DNA, 45 bases read in frame from base 1. A two-step, bias-controlled multiplex PCR was used to amplify TCRbeta CDR3 regions from genomic DNA. Primers specific for every TRBV and TRBJ gene segment were used in the multiplex PCR. The immunoSEQ Assay was used to generate the TCRbeta repertoire data. In the source study's methods: To merge closely related sequences, reads went through filtering and clustering using a relative-frequency ratio and a modified nearest-neighbor algorithm. V, D and J gene assignments for CDR3 sequences followed IMGT annotation. Template counts were corrected for PCR amplification bias by normalization and were quantified against synthetic TCR CDR3 analog sequences. Only unique productive sequences, defined as in-frame CDR3 sequences without stop codons, were included in the analyses. The immunoSEQ Analyzer software was used to compute clonality, defined as 1 minus Pielou's evenness, and iChao1 richness. Statistical testing was performed in JMP, using Student's t-test or a non-parametric test depending on Shapiro-Wilk normality results. Here the immuneACCESS table is served through TCRdb, limited to in-frame sequences with V and J called. Missing clones are a known gap in these copies; in checked studies unresolved V genes cover under half, and the rest lacks a known reason. V and J calls and clone size are copied from that table; D and trimming were computed from the DNA. This sample comprises about 23,000 clones, about 87% of them detected only once. The top ten constitute roughly 0.9% of the sample.

Summary of the overall study and its limitations: Preterm neonates had significantly lower iChao1 richness than all other age groups (p < 0.05) and an even clone distribution, indicating a less rich repertoire. A small sample size and variable productive template counts among preterm samples were noted by the authors as limitations. Prospective longitudinal studies of preterm and term neonates were called for by the authors so that T cell development could be tracked within individuals. Compared with the older groups, preterm CDR3s were shorter and closer to germline, carrying fewer N additions and showing less junctional trimming. Preterm neonates shared more CDR3 nucleotide sequences (roughly 2.7%) than term neonates (roughly 0.4%), young children (around 0.03%) and adults (approximately 0.01%).

The rearranged chain carries TRBV6-5 and TRBJ1-5; the D gene is not confidently resolved. This clonotype was obtained from a boy who was born preterm. The source material was naive CD8+ T cells from cord blood. The nucleotide sequence reads as follows: TGTGCCAGCAGTTACTCGAGCAGCGGGAAACAGCCCCAGCATTTT. It specifies CASSYSSSGKQPQHF.